The sequence of this TCR beta chain was determined in a study of blood T cell repertoires in COVID-19. On the study more broadly: PBMCs, B-cell-depleted T cells, or T cells provided the cDNA or gDNA that made up the material.

Original data processing: From reference gene primer amplification, estimates of nucleated cell counts were derived. Clones were read by immunoSEQ multiplex PCR, and TCRdb kept only the in-frame ones, dropping some. V and J calls and clone size come straight from that table; D and trimming were deduced from the DNA. Of fewer than 500,000 clones listed, approximately 87% are singletons. V was clipped by 3 bases and J by 3 bases; unmatched bases: 11. Per the germline V gene, CDR1 is LGHDT and CDR2 is YNNKEL (reference sequence). This CDR3 is built from 16 residues. Participants were aged about 18 to 89 years from approximately 25 US areas. Researchers sorted participants into cohorts using their self-reported clinical history.

Specimen: PBMCs or T cells enriched from blood (not recorded which). This clonotype was obtained from a woman in her twenties or thirties with acute COVID-19. The chain employs TRBV3-1 (or the pseudogene TRBV3-2) and TRBJ2-7, with 7 bases lining up with TRBD2. The CDR3 region has the DNA TGTGCCAGCAGCCAGGGACTGGGGGGGTATGGCTACGAGCAGTACTTC. Amino acids: CASSQGLGGYGYEQYF.